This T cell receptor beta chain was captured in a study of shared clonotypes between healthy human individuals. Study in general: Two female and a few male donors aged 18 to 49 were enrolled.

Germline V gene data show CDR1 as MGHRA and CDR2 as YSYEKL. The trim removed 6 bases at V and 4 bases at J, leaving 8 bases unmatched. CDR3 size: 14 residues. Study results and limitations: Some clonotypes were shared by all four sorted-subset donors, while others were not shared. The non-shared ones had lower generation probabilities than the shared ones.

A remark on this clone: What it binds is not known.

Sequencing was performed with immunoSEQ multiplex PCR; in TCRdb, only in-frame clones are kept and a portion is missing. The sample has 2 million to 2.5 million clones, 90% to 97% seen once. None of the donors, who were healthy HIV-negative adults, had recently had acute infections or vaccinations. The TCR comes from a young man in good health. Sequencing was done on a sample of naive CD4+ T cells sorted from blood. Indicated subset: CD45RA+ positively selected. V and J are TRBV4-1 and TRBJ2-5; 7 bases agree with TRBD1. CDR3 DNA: TGCGCCAGCAGACAACCGGGACAGTCAGAGACCCAGTACTTC. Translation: CASRQPGQSETQYF.